The 5 T cell receptor beta chains listed next were all sequenced from one sample in a study of CD8 T cells in ankylosing spondylitis. TCRdb called the 5' RACE reads again in MiXCR, with one record for every CDR3 protein. Found here are roughly 40,000 distinct CDR3 sequences, 11% of them singletons; the top ten hold 1.4%. Sequences were obtained from blood, either unsorted or a sorted T cell fraction (not recorded which). These receptors came from a male donor with ankylosing spondylitis or in good health (not recorded which).

This clonotype was seen repeatedly, ten times or more. This chain joins TRBV2 and TRBJ1-5, with D tentatively TRBD1 (5 bases). CDR1 is SNHLY and CDR2 is FYNNEI in the germline V gene. Trimming removed 4 bases at V and 6 bases at J, with 13 bases between. The CDR3 runs 14 residues. DNA for the CDR3: TGTGCCAGCAGTGGGAGGGACGGAGGTCAGCCCCAGCATTTT. Protein: CASSGRDGGQPQHF.

This clonotype was seen at least ten times. The rearrangement uses TRBV4-2 and TRBJ2-3; 9 nucleotides line up with TRBD2. V trimming: 0 bases; J trimming: 2 bases; junction bases outside the gene matches: 9. The CDR3 is made up of 18 amino acids. Germline V lookup: CDR1 LGHNA, CDR2 YNFKEQ. The CDR3 region has the DNA TGTGCCAGCAGCCAAGATGTAACAAGCGGGGGGCTCACAGATACGCAGTATTTT. Amino acid sequence: CASSQDVTSGGLTDTQYF.

This clonotype was detected many times. The chain combines TRBV12-3 or TRBV12-4 with TRBJ1-2; a weak D match, TRBD1 (5 bases). The CDR3 has 13 residues. The V gene lost 7 bases and the J gene lost 4 bases, with 13 bases spanning the gap. The CDR3 region is CASTGRSIYGYTF. The CDR3 DNA reads TGTGCCAGCACGGGACGGTCGATCTATGGCTACACCTTC.

This clonotype was counted at least ten times. The V and J genes are TRBV3-1 and TRBJ2-7; D is perhaps TRBD1 (6 bases). The V and J ends lost 4 bases and 0 bases respectively, with 13 bases between them. From germline, CDR1 is LGHDT and CDR2 YNNKEL (reference sequence). This CDR3 contains 15 residues. The CDR3 reads CASSRGHKSSYEQYF. CDR3 nucleotide sequence: TGTGCCAGCAGCCGGGGACACAAGAGCTCCTACGAGCAGTACTTC.

The V gene is TRBV12-3 or TRBV12-4, the J gene TRBJ1-1; 10 bases map to TRBD1. This CDR3 has 17 residues. The J segment lost 0 bases and the V segment lost 5 bases, leaving 9 bases of the junction unmatched. The CDR3 nucleotides are TGTGCCAGCAGTCCTAGGCGACAGGGGGCTATGAACACTGAAGCTTTCTTT. Its translation: CASSPRRQGAMNTEAFF.